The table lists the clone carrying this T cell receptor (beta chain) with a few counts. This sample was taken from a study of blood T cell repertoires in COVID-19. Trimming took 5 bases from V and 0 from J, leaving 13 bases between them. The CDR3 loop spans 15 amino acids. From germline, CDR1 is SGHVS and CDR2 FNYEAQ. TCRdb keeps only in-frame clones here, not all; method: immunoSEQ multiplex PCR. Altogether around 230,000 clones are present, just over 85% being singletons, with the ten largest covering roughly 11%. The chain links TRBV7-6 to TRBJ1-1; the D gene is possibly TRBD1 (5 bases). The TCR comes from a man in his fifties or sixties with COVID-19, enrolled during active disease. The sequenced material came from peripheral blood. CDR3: CASSKRQLMNTEAFF. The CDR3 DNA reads TGTGCCAGCAGCAAGCGACAGTTGATGAACACTGAAGCTTTCTTT.